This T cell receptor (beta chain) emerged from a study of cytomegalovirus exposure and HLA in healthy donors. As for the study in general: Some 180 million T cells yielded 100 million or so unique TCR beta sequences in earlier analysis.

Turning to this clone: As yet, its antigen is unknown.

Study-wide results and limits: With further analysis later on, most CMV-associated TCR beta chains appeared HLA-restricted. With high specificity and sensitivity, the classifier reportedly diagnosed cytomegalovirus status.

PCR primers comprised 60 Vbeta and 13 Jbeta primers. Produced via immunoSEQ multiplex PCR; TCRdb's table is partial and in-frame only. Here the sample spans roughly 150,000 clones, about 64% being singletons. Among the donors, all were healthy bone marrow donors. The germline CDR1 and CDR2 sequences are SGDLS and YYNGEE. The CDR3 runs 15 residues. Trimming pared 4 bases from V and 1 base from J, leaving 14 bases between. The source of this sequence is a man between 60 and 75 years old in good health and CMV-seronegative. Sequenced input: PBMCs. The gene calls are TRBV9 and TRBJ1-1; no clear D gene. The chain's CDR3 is CASSPGVAQNTEAFF. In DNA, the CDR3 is TGTGCCAGCAGCCCCGGGGTGGCCCAGAACACTGAAGCTTTCTTT. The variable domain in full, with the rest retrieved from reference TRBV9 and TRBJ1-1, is DSGVTQTPKHLITATGQRVTLRCSPRSGDLSVYWYQQSLDQGLQFLIQYYNGEERAKGNILERFSAQQFPDLHSELNLSSLELGDSALYFCASSPGVAQNTEAFFGQGTRLTVV.